These 11 T cell receptor beta chains share one sample of origin, sequenced in a study of cytomegalovirus exposure and HLA in healthy donors. Amplification used 60 Vbeta primers and 13 Jbeta primers. Profiling relied on immunoSEQ multiplex PCR, and the TCRdb table lists in-frame clones only, not all of them. The data show some 200,000 clones, about four fifths seen once. The sample comprised PBMCs. The receptors were gathered from a male donor in good health and CMV-seropositive.

This clone is a singleton in its sample. The chain combines TRBV10-1 with TRBJ2-5; weak D call: TRBD1 (6 bases). Between the trimmed V and J ends, which lost 2 bases and 10 bases, there was a span of 11 bases. The CDR3 spans 12 residues. Germline V lookup: CDR1 WNHNN, CDR2 SYGVQD (reference sequence). The CDR3 nucleotides read TGCGCCAGCAGTGAGCTAGCAGGGGACCAGTACTTC. The encoded protein is CASSELAGDQYF.

The chain carries TRBV11-2 and TRBJ2-3; possible D gene TRBD1, 5 bases. Trimming left V 4 bases short and J 7 bases short, with 6 bases between. This CDR3 contains 11 residues. Germline V gene sequence: CDR1 SGHAT, CDR2 FQNNGV. The CDR3 DNA follows: TGTGCCAGCAGCTCAGGGTATACGCAGTATTTT. Translation gives CASSSGYTQYF.

The chain carries TRBV30 and TRBJ1-2; D not resolved. The CDR3 has 13 residues. Germline-derived CDR1 and CDR2 are GTSNPN and SVGIG (reference sequence). V lost 0 bases and J 7 bases, leaving 12 bases between the germline ends. Here the CDR3 reads CAWSVDGRGGYTF. CDR3 coding DNA: TGTGCCTGGAGTGTAGACGGGAGAGGTGGCTACACCTTC.

The chain joins TRBV4-3 to TRBJ2-5; 9 nucleotides match TRBD1. Losses at the gene ends were 1 base for V and 5 bases for J; bases not matched to a gene: 11. Germline V gene sequence: CDR1 LGHNA, CDR2 YSLEER. The CDR3 totals 17 residues. In DNA form, the CDR3 reads TGCGCCAGCAGCCAAGTTAACCACAGGGGGCTAGGGGAGACCCAGTACTTC. Protein sequence: CASSQVNHRGLGETQYF.

The chain joins TRBV6-5 to TRBJ2-3; 9 nucleotides match TRBD1. The CDR3 is made up of 15 amino acids. Germline V gives CDR1 MNHEY, CDR2 SVGAGI. V lost 0 bases and J lost 6; bases outside the gene matches: 4. CDR3 nucleotides: TGTGCCAGCAGTTACTCCACAGGGGGCGCGGATACGCAGTATTTT. Translating it yields CASSYSTGGADTQYF.

The J gene is TRBJ1-5, the V gene TRBV7-6; TRBD1 agrees at 9 bases. Germline V gives CDR1 SGHVS, CDR2 FNYEAQ. Trimming at V came to 4 bases and at J to 5 bases, leaving 0 bases not matched to a gene. This CDR3 contains 13 residues. CDR3 nucleotides: TGTGCCAGCAGCTGGGACAGGGATCAGCCCCAGCATTTT. It encodes CASSWDRDQPQHF. The variable domain in full, completed from reference TRBV7-6 and TRBJ1-5, reads GAGVSQSPRYKVTKRGQDVALRCDPISGHVSLYWYRQALGQGPEFLTYFNYEAQQDKSGLPNDRFSAERPEGSISTLTIQRTEQRDSAMYRCASSWDRDQPQHFGDGTRLSIL.

To note about this clone: Compared with germline, one end of the junction differs, possibly owing to a read error. The V call is TRBV4-3, the J call TRBJ2-5; 10 positions agree with TRBD2. This CDR3 has 15 residues. Germline assignment: CDR1 LGHNA and CDR2 YSLEER. The CDR3 DNA reads TGCGCCGGCAGCCGCCAAGCGGGGGGGCAAGAGACCCAGTACTTC. Protein sequence: CAGSRQAGGQETQYF.

This clone was counted once. The V and J genes are TRBV11-3 and TRBJ2-1; the D gene is possibly TRBD1 (6 bases). This CDR3 has 12 amino acids. Trimming pared 3 bases from V and 8 bases from J, leaving 8 bases between. The germline gives CDR1 SGHNT, CDR2 YENEEA. CDR3 DNA: TGTGCCAGCAGCTTGACAGGATATGAGCAGTTCTTC. It yields the protein CASSLTGYEQFF.

The CDR3 region has the DNA TGTGCCAGCAGCTTACAGGATATAGGGGCCTACGAGCAGTACTTC. Amino acids: CASSLQDIGAYEQYF. This chain uses TRBV7-6 with TRBJ2-7, with TRBD1 as a possible D gene (5 bases). Per the germline V gene, CDR1 is SGHVS and CDR2 is FNYEAQ. Trimming took 2 bases from V and 2 from J, leaving 13 bases between them. The CDR3 consists of 15 residues.

The CDR3 bases are TGTGCCAGCAGCGGGAGGAGGGGCAATGAGCAGTTCTTC. The encoded protein is CASSGRRGNEQFF. The V call is TRBV5-8, the J call TRBJ2-1, with a tentative D call TRBD2 (6 bases). Per the germline V gene, CDR1 is SGHTS and CDR2 is YDEGEE. V gave up 4 bases and J gave up 6 bases, with 11 bases separating them. CDR3 size: 13 residues.

This clone was detected only once. The J gene is TRBJ1-3, the V gene TRBV7-9, with TRBD1 matching 8 bases. V was pared by 3 bases and J by 4 bases, with 2 bases of the junction left unmatched. Germline V lookup: CDR1 SEHNR, CDR2 FQNEAQ (reference sequence). This CDR3 is built from 14 residues. In nucleotides, the CDR3 is TGTGCCAGCAGCTTGGACAGGGTGGGAAACACCATATATTTT. Its translation is CASSLDRVGNTIYF.